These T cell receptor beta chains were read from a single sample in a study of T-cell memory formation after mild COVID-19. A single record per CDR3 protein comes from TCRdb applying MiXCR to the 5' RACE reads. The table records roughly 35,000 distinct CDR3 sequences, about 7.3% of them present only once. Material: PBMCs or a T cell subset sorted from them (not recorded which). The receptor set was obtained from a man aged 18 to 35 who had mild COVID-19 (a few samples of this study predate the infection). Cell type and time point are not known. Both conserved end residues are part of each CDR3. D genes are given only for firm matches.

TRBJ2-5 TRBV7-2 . CASSPGYSETQYF
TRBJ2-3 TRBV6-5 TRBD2 CASRTGGPGTQYF
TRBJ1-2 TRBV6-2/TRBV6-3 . CASSYDGTLRYGYTF
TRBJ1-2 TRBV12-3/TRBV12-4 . CASWLRAGGGYTF
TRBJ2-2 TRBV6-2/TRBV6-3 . CASSYAPRLNTGELFF
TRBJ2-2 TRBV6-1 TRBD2 CASSELAGGPGELFF
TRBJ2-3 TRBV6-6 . CASSYSGDTQYF
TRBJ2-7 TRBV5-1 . CASSLDGRWSYEQYF
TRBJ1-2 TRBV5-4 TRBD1 CASSRPGQGDYGYTF
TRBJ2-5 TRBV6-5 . CASRPPGRGTQYF
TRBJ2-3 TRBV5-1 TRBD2 CASSYRGLAGTDTQYF
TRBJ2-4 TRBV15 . CATSREIGSYKNIQYF
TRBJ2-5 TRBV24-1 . CATSDLDSQETQYF
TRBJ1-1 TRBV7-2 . CASSLEGLGVRTEAFF
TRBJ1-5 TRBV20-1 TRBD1 CSAPAATGLVNQPQHF
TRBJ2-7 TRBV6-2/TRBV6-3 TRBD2 CASSYSRTSGGAYEQYF
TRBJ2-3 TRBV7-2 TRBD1 CASSLGGQGSTDTQYF
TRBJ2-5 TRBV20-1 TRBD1 CSANSRDRPFRTQYF
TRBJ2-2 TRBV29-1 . CSVGFGGRELFF
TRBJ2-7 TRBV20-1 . CSASSDSWSSYEQYF
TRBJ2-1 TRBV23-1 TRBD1 CASPGTALYNEQFF
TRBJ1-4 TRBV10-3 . CASLRDLNEKLFF
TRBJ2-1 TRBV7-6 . CASSVSTGRNEQFF
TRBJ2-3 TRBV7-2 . CASSPHFWDTQYF
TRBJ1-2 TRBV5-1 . CASRREATSSYGYTF
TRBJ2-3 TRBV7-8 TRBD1 CASSPQGQGADTQYF
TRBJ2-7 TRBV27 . CASSFKAGPYEQYF
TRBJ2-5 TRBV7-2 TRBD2 CASSLETGGETQYF
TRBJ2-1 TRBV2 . CASRAGTPYNEQFF
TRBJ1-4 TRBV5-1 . CASSPTGSGNEKLFF
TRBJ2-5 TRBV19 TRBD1 CASTPGTAIGETQYF